This T cell receptor beta chain derives from a study of regulatory T cells in long-lasting Graves disease. For the study at large: Duration of antithyroid drug therapy among newly diagnosed Graves' patients was under 3 months.

This clonotype was seen ten or more times. TCR beta libraries were built with iRepertoire HTBI primers and Arm-PCR of CDR3 regions. A single record per CDR3 protein comes from TCRdb applying MiXCR to the multiplex PCR reads. Of about 420,000 distinct CDR3 sequences detected, roughly 15% appear once; the ten largest clones hold less than 30%. Germline V gives CDR1 SQVTM, CDR2 ANQGSEA. The CDR3 loop spans 14 amino acids. Indicated time point: newly diagnosed GD, antithyroid drugs for less than 3 months. PBMC RNA was the source of the TCR library. The sample was also reused in another study, on T cells in Graves' hyperthyroidism and ophthalmopathy. That work adds: Each diagnosis drew on symptoms, thyroxine, TRAb, thyroid ultrasound and orbital computed tomography findings.

This TCR was recovered from a woman aged 18-30 years with Graves disease. This sample comprised peripheral blood mononuclear cells (PBMCs), obtained at new diagnosis, from a patient treated with antithyroid drugs. V and J are TRBV29-1 and TRBJ2-7; D possibly matches TRBD1 or TRBD2 (5 bases each). The CDR3 is CSARRTQQSYEQYF. The CDR3 DNA reads TGCAGTGCCAGGAGGACACAACAATCCTACGAGCAGTACTTC.